This paragraph reports one T cell receptor beta chain. The CDR3 totals 15 residues. The V segment lost 5 bases and the J segment 7 bases; nucleotides outside the gene matches: 8. The germline V gene encodes CDR1 SGHRS and CDR2 YFSETQ. Clones were sequenced by immunoSEQ multiplex PCR, and TCRdb holds only the in-frame ones, with some missing. The sample consists of about 400,000 clones, over 75% of them appearing once. The data are from a study of blood T cell repertoires in COVID-19. Study-wide context: Samples of COVID-19 (acute and convalescent) were obtained from the United States, Italy and Spain.

Sample: PBMCs or T cells enriched from blood (not recorded which). The chain couples TRBV5-1 to TRBJ1-6; TRBD1 aligns across 8 bases. This clonotype was obtained from a middle-aged man in a cohort exposed to, infected with or recovered from COVID-19 (not recorded which). The CDR3 nucleotides read TGCGCCAGCAGAGACAGGGGTGGAGTGAATTCACCCCTCCACTTT. It specifies CASRDRGGVNSPLHF.